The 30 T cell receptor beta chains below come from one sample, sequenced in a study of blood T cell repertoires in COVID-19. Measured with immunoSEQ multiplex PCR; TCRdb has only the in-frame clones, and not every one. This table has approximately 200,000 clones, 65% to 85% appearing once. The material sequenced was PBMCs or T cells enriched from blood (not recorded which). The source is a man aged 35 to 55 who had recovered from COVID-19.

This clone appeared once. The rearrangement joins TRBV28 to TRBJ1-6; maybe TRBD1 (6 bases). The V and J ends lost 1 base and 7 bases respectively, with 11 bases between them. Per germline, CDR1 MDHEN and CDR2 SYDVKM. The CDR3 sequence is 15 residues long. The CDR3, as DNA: TGTGCCAGCAGTTTATTGCAGGGGCGGAATTCACCCCTCCACTTT. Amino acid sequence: CASSLLQGRNSPLHF.

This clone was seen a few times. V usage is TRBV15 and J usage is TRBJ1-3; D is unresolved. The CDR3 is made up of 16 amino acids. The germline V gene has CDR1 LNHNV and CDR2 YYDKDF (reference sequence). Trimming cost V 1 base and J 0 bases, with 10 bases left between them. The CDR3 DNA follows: TGTGCCACCAGCAGAGCGACACCCGCCTCTGGAAACACCATATATTTT. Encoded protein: CATSRATPASGNTIYF.

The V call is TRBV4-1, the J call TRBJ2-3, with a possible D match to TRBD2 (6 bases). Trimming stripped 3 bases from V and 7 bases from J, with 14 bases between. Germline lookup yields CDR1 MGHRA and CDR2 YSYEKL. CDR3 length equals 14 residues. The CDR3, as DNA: TGCGCCAGCAGCCAGGGGGGTCTTTATAATACGCAGTATTTT. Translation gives CASSQGGLYNTQYF.

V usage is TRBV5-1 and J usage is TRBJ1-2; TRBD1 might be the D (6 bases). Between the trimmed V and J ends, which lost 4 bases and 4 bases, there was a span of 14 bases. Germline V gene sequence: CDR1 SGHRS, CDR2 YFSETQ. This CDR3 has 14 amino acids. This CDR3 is CASSPPGQSYGYTF. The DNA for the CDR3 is TGCGCCAGCAGCCCGCCCGGACAGAGCTATGGCTACACCTTC.

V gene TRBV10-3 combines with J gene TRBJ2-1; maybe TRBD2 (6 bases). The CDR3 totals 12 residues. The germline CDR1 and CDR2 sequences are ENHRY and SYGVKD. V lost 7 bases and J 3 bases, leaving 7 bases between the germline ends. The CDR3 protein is CAIKDYYNEQFF. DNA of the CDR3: TGTGCCATCAAGGACTACTACAATGAGCAGTTCTTC.

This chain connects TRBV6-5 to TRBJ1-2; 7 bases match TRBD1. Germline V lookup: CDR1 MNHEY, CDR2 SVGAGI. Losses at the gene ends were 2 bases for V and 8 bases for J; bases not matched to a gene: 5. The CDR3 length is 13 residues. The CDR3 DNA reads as TGTGCCAGCAGTTACGACAGGGAACGAGGCTACACCTTC. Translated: CASSYDRERGYTF.

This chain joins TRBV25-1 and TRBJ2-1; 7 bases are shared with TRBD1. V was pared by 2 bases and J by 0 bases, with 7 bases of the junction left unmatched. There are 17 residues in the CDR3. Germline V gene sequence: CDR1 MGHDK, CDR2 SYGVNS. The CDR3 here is CASSELKTGSSYNEQFF. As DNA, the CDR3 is TGTGCCAGCAGTGAACTTAAGACAGGGAGCTCCTACAATGAGCAGTTCTTC.

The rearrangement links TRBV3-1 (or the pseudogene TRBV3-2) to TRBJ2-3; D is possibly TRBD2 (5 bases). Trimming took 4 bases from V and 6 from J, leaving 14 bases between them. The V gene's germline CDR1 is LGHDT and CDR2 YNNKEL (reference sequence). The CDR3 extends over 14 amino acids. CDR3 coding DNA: TGTGCCAGCAGCCCCCGATCCGGCGGGGATACGCAGTATTTT. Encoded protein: CASSPRSGGDTQYF.

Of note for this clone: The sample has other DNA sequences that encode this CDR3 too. Written as DNA, the CDR3 is TGTGCCAGCAGTATACAGGGTGACACTGAAGCTTTCTTT. Translation gives CASSIQGDTEAFF. This sequence joins TRBV12-3 or TRBV12-4 and TRBJ1-1; perhaps TRBD1 as D (6 bases). CDR3 length: 13 residues. V lost 5 bases, J lost 3 bases, and 10 bases lay in between.

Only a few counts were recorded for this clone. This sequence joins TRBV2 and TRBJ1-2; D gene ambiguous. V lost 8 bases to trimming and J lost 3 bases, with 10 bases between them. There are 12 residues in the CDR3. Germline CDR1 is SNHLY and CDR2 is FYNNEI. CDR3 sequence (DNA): TGTGCCAGCGCCCGGGGTGACTATGGCTACACCTTC. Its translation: CASARGDYGYTF.

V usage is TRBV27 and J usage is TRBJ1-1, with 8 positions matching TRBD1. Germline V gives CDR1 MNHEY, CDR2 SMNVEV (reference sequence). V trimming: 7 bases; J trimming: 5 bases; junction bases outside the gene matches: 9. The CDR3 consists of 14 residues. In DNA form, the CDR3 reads TGTGCCAGCAAAGAGACAGGGGTGGTAACTGAAGCTTTCTTT. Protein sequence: CASKETGVVTEAFF.

The CDR3 protein is CASSSGHRGIAGELFF. The CDR3 DNA follows: TGTGCCAGCAGCTCGGGACATCGGGGTATCGCCGGGGAGCTGTTTTTT. The chain links TRBV11-3 to TRBJ2-2; maybe TRBD1 (6 bases). The germline V gene encodes CDR1 SGHNT and CDR2 YENEEA. This CDR3 contains 16 residues. V gave up 4 bases and J gave up 6 bases, with 18 bases separating them.

CDR3 nucleotides: TGTGCCAGCAGCTTAGCCCAGGGACAGGCGGACACGCAGTATTTT. It is translated as CASSLAQGQADTQYF. This sequence joins TRBV7-2 and TRBJ2-3; 8 bases map to TRBD1. J was trimmed by 9 bases and V by 0 bases; bases with no gene match: 8. Germline lookup yields CDR1 SGHTA and CDR2 FQGNSA. The CDR3 is 15 residues long.

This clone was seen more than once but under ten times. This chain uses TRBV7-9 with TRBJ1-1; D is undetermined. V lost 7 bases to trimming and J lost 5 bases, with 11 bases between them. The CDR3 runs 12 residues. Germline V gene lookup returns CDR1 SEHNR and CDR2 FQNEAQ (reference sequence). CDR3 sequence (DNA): TGTGCCAGCACCACGATGAGGACTGAAGCTTTCTTT. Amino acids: CASTTMRTEAFF.

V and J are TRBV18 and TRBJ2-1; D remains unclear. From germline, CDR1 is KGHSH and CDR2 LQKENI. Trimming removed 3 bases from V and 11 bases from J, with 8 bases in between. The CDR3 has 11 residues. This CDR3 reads CASSPTQQQFF. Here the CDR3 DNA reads TGTGCCAGCTCACCGACACAACAGCAGTTCTTC. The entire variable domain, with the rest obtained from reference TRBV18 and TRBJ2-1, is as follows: NAGVMQNPRHLVRRRGQEARLRCSPMKGHSHVYWYRQLPEEGLKFMVYLQKENIIDESGMPKERFSAEFPKEGPSILRIQQVVRGDSAAYFCASSPTQQQFFGPGTRLTVL.

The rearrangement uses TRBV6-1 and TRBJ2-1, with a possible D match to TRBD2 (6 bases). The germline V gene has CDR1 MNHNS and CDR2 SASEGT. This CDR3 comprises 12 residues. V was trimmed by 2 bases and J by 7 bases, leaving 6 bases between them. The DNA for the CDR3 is TGTGCCAGCAGTGAACGGGGGAATGAGCAGTTCTTC. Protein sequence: CASSERGNEQFF.

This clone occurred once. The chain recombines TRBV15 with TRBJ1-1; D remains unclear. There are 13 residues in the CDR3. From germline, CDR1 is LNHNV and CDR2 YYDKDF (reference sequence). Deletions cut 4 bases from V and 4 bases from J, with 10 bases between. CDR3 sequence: CATSTGVGTEAFF. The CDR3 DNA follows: TGTGCCACCAGCACCGGAGTGGGCACTGAAGCTTTCTTT.

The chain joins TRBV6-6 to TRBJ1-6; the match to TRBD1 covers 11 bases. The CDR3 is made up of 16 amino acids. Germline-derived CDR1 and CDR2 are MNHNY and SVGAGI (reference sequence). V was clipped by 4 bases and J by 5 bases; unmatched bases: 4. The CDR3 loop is CASSFGQGAHNSPLHF. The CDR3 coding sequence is TGTGCCAGCAGTTTCGGACAGGGGGCTCATAATTCACCCCTCCACTTT.

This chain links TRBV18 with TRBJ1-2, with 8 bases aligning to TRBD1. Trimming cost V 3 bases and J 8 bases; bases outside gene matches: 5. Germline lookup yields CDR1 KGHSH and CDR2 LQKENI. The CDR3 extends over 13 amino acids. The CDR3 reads CASSPGTGGGYTF. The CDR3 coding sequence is TGTGCCAGCTCACCCGGGACAGGTGGCGGCTACACCTTC.

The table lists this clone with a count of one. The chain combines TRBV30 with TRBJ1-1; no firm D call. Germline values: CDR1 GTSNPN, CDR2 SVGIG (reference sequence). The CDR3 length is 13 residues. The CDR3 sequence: CQAVIYEDTEAFF. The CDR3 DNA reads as TGTCAGGCAGTCATTTATGAAGACACTGAAGCTTTCTTT. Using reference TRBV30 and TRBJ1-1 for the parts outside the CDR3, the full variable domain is SQTIHQWPATLVQPVGSPLSLECTVEGTSNPNLYWYRQAAGRGLQLLFYSVGIGQISSEVPQNLSASRPQDRQFILSSKKLLLSDSGFYLCQAVIYEDTEAFFGQGTRLTVV.

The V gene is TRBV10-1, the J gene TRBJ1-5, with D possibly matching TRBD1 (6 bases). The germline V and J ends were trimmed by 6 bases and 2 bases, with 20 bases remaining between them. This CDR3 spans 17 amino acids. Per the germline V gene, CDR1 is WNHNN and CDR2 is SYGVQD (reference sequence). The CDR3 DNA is TGCGCCAGCAGGGGGGCCTGGCCCGTCCCGGGCAATCAGCCCCAGCATTTT. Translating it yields CASRGAWPVPGNQPQHF.

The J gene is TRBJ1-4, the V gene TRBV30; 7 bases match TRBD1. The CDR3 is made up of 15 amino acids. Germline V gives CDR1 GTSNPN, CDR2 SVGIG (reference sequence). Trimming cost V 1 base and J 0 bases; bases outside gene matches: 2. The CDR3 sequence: CAWSAGQATNEKLFF. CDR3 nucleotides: TGTGCCTGGAGTGCCGGACAGGCAACTAATGAAAAACTGTTTTTT. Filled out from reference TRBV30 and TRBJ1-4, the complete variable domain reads SQTIHQWPATLVQPVGSPLSLECTVEGTSNPNLYWYRQAAGRGLQLLFYSVGIGQISSEVPQNLSASRPQDRQFILSSKKLLLSDSGFYLCAWSAGQATNEKLFFGSGTQLSVL.

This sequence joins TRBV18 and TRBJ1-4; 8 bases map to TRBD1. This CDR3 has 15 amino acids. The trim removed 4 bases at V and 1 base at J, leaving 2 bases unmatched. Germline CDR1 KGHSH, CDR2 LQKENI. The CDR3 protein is CASSRQGRTNEKLFF. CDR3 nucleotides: TGTGCCAGCTCACGACAGGGGAGAACTAATGAAAAACTGTTTTTT.

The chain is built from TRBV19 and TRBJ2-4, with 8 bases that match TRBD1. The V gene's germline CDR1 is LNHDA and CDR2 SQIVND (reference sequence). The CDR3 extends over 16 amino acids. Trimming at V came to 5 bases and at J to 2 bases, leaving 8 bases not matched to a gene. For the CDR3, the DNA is TGTGCCAGTAGTTCTCCGGACAGGGTGTCCAAAAACATTCAGTACTTC. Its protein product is CASSSPDRVSKNIQYF.

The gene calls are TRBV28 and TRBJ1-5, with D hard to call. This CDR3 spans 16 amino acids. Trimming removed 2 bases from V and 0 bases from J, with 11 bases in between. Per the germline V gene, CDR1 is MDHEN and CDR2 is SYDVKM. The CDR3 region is CASSLGGGISNQPQHF. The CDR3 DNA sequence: TGTGCCAGCAGTTTAGGAGGCGGGATTAGCAATCAGCCCCAGCATTTT.

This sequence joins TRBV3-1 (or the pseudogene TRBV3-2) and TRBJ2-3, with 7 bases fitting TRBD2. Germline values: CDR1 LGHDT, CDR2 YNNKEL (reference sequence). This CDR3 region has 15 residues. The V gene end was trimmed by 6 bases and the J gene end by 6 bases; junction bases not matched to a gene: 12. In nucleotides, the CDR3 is TGTGCCAGCAGACCCCAGGCGGGGGAATCCGATACGCAGTATTTT. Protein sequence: CASRPQAGESDTQYF.

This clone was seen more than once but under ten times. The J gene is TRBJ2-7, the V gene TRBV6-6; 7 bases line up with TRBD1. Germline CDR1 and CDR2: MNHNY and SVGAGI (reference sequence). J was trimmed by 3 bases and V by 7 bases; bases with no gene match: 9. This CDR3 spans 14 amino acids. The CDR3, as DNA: TGTGCCAGCACCCCGACAGGGACGTTCTACGAGCAGTACTTC. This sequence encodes CASTPTGTFYEQYF.

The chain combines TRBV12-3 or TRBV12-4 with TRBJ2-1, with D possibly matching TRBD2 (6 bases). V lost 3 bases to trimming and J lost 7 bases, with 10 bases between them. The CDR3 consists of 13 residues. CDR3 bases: TGTGCCAGCAGTTTCGGGACTCTAAATGAGCAGTTCTTC. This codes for CASSFGTLNEQFF.

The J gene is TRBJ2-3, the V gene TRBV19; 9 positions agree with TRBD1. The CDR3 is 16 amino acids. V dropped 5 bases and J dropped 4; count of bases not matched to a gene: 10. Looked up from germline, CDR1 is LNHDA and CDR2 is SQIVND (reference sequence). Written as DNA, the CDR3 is TGTGCCAGTAGTGGGGGGACAGGGAGAACTTCAGATACGCAGTATTTT. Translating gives CASSGGTGRTSDTQYF.

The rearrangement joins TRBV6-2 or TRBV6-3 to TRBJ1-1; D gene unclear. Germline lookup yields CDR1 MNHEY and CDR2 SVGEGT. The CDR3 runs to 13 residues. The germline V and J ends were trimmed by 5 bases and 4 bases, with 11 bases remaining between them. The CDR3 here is CASSRGWSTEAFF. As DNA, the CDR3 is TGTGCCAGCAGTCGGGGTTGGAGCACTGAAGCTTTCTTT.